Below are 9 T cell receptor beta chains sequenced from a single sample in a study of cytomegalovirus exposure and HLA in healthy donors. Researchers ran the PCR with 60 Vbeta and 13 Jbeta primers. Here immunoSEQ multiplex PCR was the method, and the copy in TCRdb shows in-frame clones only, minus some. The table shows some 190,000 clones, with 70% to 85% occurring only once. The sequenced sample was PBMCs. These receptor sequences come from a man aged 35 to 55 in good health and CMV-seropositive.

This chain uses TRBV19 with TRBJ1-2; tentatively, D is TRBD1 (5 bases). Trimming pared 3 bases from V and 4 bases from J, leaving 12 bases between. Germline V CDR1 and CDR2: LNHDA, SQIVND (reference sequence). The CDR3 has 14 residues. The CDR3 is CASSILQGAYGYTF. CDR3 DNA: TGTGCCAGTAGTATTCTCCAGGGTGCCTATGGCTACACCTTC.

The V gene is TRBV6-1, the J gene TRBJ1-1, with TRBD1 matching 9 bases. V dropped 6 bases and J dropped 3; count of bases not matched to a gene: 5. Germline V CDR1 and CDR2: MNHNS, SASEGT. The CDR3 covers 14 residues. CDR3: CASSRGDRDTEAFF. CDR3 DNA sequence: TGTGCCAGCAGCAGGGGGGACAGGGACACTGAAGCTTTCTTT.

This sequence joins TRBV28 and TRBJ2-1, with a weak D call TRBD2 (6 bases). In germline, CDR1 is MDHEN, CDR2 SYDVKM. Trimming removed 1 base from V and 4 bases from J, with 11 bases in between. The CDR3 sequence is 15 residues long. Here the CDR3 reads CASSLSAGTYNEQFF. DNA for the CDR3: TGTGCCAGCAGTTTATCGGCGGGAACATACAATGAGCAGTTCTTC.

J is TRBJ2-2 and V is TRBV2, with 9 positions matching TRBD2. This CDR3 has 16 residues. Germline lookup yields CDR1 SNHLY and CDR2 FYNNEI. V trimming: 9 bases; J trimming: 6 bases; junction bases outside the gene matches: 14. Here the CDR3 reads CASNLAGKGVAGELFF. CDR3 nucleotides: TGTGCCAGTAACCTAGCGGGAAAAGGTGTGGCCGGGGAGCTGTTTTTT.

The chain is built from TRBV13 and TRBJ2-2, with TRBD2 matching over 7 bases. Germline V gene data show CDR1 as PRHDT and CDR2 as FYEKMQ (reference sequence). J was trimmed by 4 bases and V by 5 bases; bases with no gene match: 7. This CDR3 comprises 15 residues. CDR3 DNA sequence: TGTGCCAGCAGCCCCGCGGCGGGAGTCACCGGGGAGCTGTTTTTT. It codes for CASSPAAGVTGELFF.

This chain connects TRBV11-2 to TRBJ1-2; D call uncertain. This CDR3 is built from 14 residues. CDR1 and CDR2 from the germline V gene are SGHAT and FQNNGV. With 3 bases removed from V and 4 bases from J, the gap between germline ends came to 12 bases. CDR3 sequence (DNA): TGTGCCAGCAGCTTGTCCCTAAACAGCTATGGCTACACCTTC. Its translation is CASSLSLNSYGYTF.

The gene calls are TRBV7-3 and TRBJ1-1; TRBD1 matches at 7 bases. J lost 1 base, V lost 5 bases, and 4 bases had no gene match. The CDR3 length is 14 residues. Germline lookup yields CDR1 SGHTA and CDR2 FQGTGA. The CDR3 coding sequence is TGTGCCAGCAGCCCCGACAGGGAGAACACTGAAGCTTTCTTT. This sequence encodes CASSPDRENTEAFF.

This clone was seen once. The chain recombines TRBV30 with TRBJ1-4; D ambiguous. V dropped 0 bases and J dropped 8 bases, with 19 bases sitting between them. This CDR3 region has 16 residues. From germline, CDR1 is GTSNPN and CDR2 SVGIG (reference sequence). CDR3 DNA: TGTGCCTGGAGTGTATCTTTCTGGACTACGAGAGAAAAACTGTTTTTT. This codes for CAWSVSFWTTREKLFF.

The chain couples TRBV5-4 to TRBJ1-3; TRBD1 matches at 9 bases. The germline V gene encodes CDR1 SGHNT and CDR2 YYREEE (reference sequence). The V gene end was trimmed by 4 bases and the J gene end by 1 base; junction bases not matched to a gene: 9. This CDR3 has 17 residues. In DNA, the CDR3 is TGTGCCAGCAGCCGGTCCGGGACAGGGTGGTCTGGAAACACCATATATTTT. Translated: CASSRSGTGWSGNTIYF.